The source of this T cell receptor beta chain is a study of a mutant IDH1 vaccine in newly diagnosed glioma. Study as a whole: Treated patients had a mean age of approximately 40 years and a sex split that was around 62% male and about 38% female. Before enrollment, the patients had been treated with radiotherapy alone, temozolomide alone, or both together. Most of them had received both.

Sequenced by immunoSEQ multiplex PCR; TCRdb stores in-frame clones only, minus some. The table includes about 59,000 clones, approximately 91% detected once. Turning to this clone: Antigen specificity is unknown.

Whole-study findings and limits: Across multiple MHC alleles, 93.3% of patients had vaccine-induced responses.

As to time point: baseline, week 1 (first vaccination visit). Described treatment: pre-vaccination baseline after standard-of-care therapy. Diagnosis in the donors showed new WHO grade 3 or 4 astrocytomas that were IDH1-mutant and ATRX-lost. Germline values: CDR1 SNHLY, CDR2 FYNNEI. V lost 6 bases and J lost 7, with 18 bases in between. The CDR3 is made up of 15 amino acids. This clonotype was sampled from a man aged 45-65 years with glioma. V and J are TRBV2 and TRBJ1-4; possible D gene TRBD1, 6 bases. The sequenced sample was PBMCs, obtained from a glioma patient treated with radiotherapy, temozolomide or both. The CDR3 sequence is CASRSPGHGREKLFF. The CDR3 DNA reads as TGTGCCAGCAGGTCTCCGGGACACGGACGTGAAAAACTGTTTTTT.